Listed here are 28 T cell receptor beta chains from one sample, sequenced in a study of vaccination and CD4 T cells after COVID-19. Stated treatment: roughly ten-day PBMC culture with coronavirus spike peptide pools or control peptides (ViraFEST assay). These CD4+ T cells came from an unexposed donor, sampled before the COVID-19 pandemic (2011-2018). The Oncomine TCR Beta short-read assay sequenced DNA from cultured CD4+ T cells. Each CDR3 protein is one row after TCRdb ran MiXCR on the PCR reads. The sample lists some 7,400 distinct CDR3 sequences; 37% were seen once. Antigens of these TCRs are unknown. Sequenced: CD4+ T cells from blood, cultured in vitro. These receptor sequences come from a human donor in good health.

The J gene is TRBJ2-6, the V gene TRBV19; 8 positions match TRBD1. Trimming took 7 bases from V and 1 from J; bases not matched to a gene: 12. The germline CDR1 and CDR2 sequences are LNHDA and SQIVND (reference sequence). The CDR3 spans 18 residues. The CDR3 DNA is TGTGCCAGTATCGAGACAGGGGCTTTTCTTTCTGGGGCCAACGTCCTGACTTTC. Amino acids: CASIETGAFLSGANVLTF.

J is TRBJ2-1 and V is TRBV7-9; a possible D gene is TRBD1 (5 bases). Germline V gene lookup returns CDR1 SEHNR and CDR2 FQNEAQ (reference sequence). Trimming took off 5 bases at V and 2 bases at J, with 19 bases between the two ends. This CDR3 has 17 amino acids. CDR3 bases: TGTGCCAGCAGCCCCTCGCCGAGCAGGGCCGCCTACAATGAGCAGTTCTTC. Amino acid sequence: CASSPSPSRAAYNEQFF.

The rearrangement joins TRBV6-1 to TRBJ2-2, with no clear D. Germline lookup yields CDR1 MNHNS and CDR2 SASEGT. This CDR3 is built from 14 residues. V lost 6 bases, J lost 3 bases, and 11 bases lay in between. The CDR3: CASRYTLDTGELFF. The CDR3 DNA follows: TGTGCCAGCAGATATACCCTAGACACCGGGGAGCTGTTTTTT.

This chain joins TRBV11-2 and TRBJ2-1; no clear D gene. Between the trimmed V and J ends, which lost 0 bases and 8 bases, there was a span of 14 bases. CDR1 is SGHAT and CDR2 is FQNNGV in the germline V gene. The CDR3 runs to 15 residues. CDR3 bases: TGTGCCAGCAGCTTAGAAGGTAGCACCACAGATGAGCAGTTCTTC. Translated, it gives CASSLEGSTTDEQFF.

This clonotype was seen only a few times. The chain couples TRBV29-1 to TRBJ1-3; D remains ambiguous. The V gene lost 4 bases and the J gene lost 4 bases, with 5 bases spanning the gap. Germline-derived CDR1 and CDR2 are SQVTM and ANQGSEA. This CDR3 comprises 11 residues. The chain's CDR3 is CSVVEGNTIYF. CDR3 in DNA: TGCAGCGTTGTAGAGGGAAACACCATATATTTT. Full variable domain (outside the CDR3, taken from reference TRBV29-1 and TRBJ1-3): SAVISQKPSRDICQRGTSLTIQCQVDSQVTMMFWYRQQPGQSLTLIATANQGSEATYESGFVIDKFPISRPNLTFSTLTVSNMSPEDSSIYLCSVVEGNTIYFGEGSWLTVV.

This clonotype has only one observation. The CDR3 here is CASSSPTSGKNIQYF. The CDR3 DNA reads TGTGCCAGCAGCTCTCCCACTAGCGGCAAAAACATTCAGTACTTC. The rearrangement joins TRBV12-3 or TRBV12-4 to TRBJ2-4; 8 nucleotides line up with TRBD2. The CDR3 has 15 amino acids. J was trimmed by 3 bases and V by 6 bases; bases with no gene match: 7.

The chain employs TRBV7-2 and TRBJ2-7, with 12 bases matching TRBD2. The V gene's germline CDR1 is SGHTA and CDR2 FQGNSA. The CDR3 runs to 13 residues. With 8 bases clipped from V and 2 bases from J, the junction kept 1 base outside the gene matches. The CDR3 bases are TGTGCCAGCCGGACTAGCGGGGCCTACGAGCAGTACTTC. Its protein product is CASRTSGAYEQYF.

V usage is TRBV20-1 and J usage is TRBJ2-2; 7 nucleotides line up with TRBD2. The CDR3 sequence is 15 residues long. Germline CDR1 reads DFQATT; CDR2 reads SNEGSKA (reference sequence). Trimming cost V 5 bases and J 1 base; bases outside gene matches: 7. The CDR3 DNA reads TGCAGTGCTGGCCCTGGGGGGGGGAACACCGGGGAGCTGTTTTTT. Its protein is CSAGPGGGNTGELFF.

This chain connects TRBV10-3 to TRBJ1-5, with 10 bases that match TRBD1. From germline, CDR1 is ENHRY and CDR2 SYGVKD. The CDR3 has 13 amino acids. V gave up 10 bases and J gave up 7 bases; unmatched junction bases: 7. The CDR3 sequence: CATDRDRGQPQHF. The CDR3 DNA is TGTGCCACCGACAGGGACAGGGGACAGCCCCAGCATTTT.

This chain uses TRBV20-1 with TRBJ1-4; TRBD1 matches at 8 bases. Germline-derived CDR1 and CDR2 are DFQATT and SNEGSKA (reference sequence). V dropped 3 bases and J dropped 8; count of bases not matched to a gene: 8. The CDR3 contains 14 residues. The CDR3: CSASKTGVVEKLFF. The CDR3 nucleotides are TGCAGTGCTAGCAAGACAGGGGTGGTGGAAAAACTGTTTTTT.

The rearrangement joins TRBV28 to TRBJ2-7; D unresolved. V was trimmed by 4 bases and J by 0 bases, leaving 16 bases between them. The CDR3 has 16 residues. In germline, CDR1 is MDHEN, CDR2 SYDVKM. CDR3 DNA sequence: TGTGCCAGCAGTTCCGTTATGGGCCATCCCTCCTACGAGCAGTACTTC. Translating it yields CASSSVMGHPSYEQYF.

The chain carries TRBV7-2 and TRBJ2-5; D possibly uses TRBD1 or TRBD2 (5 bases each). V was trimmed by 5 bases and J by 1 base, leaving 17 bases between them. The CDR3 has 16 amino acids. Germline loops: CDR1 SGHTA, CDR2 FQGNSA. The CDR3 loop reads CASSLKTGRLQETQYF. CDR3 in DNA: TGTGCCAGCAGCCTAAAAACGGGACGGCTCCAAGAGACCCAGTACTTC.

This chain connects TRBV7-2 to TRBJ1-6; 7 bases are shared with TRBD1. V shed 5 bases, J shed 8 bases, and the junction held 6 bases outside the gene matches. The germline gives CDR1 SGHTA, CDR2 FQGNSA. The CDR3 runs 14 residues. The CDR3 nucleotides are TGTGCCAGCAGCCACGGGACAGCAGATTCACCCCTCCACTTT. Its protein is CASSHGTADSPLHF.

This clonotype is medium-sized (0.01 to 0.1%) by share. The genes are TRBV7-2 and TRBJ1-5; weak D call: TRBD1 (5 bases). The germline V gene encodes CDR1 SGHTA and CDR2 FQGNSA. Trimming shortened V by 2 bases and J by 4 bases, and 9 bases separated the two germline ends. The CDR3 consists of 14 residues. CDR3 nucleotide sequence: TGTGCCAGCAGCTTAACAGGAGCAAATCAGCCCCAGCATTTT. It codes for CASSLTGANQPQHF.

The chain carries TRBV6-5 and TRBJ2-1; TRBD1 matches 9 bases. The CDR3 is 16 amino acids. Germline loops: CDR1 MNHEY, CDR2 SVGAGI. The junction had 3 bases not matched to a gene; V was cut back by 0 bases and J by 3 bases. The CDR3 coding sequence is TGTGCCAGCAGTTACTCTCCGGGACAGGGCTACAATGAGCAGTTCTTC. Protein: CASSYSPGQGYNEQFF.

This clonotype was counted only a few times. The chain employs TRBV15 and TRBJ1-1; 8 nucleotides match TRBD1. CDR1 and CDR2 from the germline V gene are LNHNV and YYDKDF (reference sequence). The V and J ends lost 1 base and 13 bases, in that order; junction bases with no gene match: 5. This CDR3 has 12 amino acids. CDR3 sequence reads: CATSRAGGADFF. The CDR3 DNA sequence: TGTGCCACCAGCAGAGCAGGGGGCGCGGATTTCTTT.

The chain has TRBV12-3 or TRBV12-4 and TRBJ2-7, with 14 bases that match TRBD2. V lost 5 bases, J lost 2 bases, and 5 bases stayed unmatched. The CDR3 runs to 16 residues. CDR3 region: CASSPGLAGGTYEQYF. For the CDR3, the DNA is TGTGCCAGCAGTCCCGGACTAGCGGGAGGTACCTACGAGCAGTACTTC.

A few counts support this clonotype. For the CDR3, the DNA is TGTGCCAGCAGTCCGGGGACAGGCTGGAGCAATCAGCCCCAGCATTTT. It encodes CASSPGTGWSNQPQHF. The rearrangement uses TRBV27 and TRBJ1-5, with 8 positions matching TRBD1. CDR3 length: 16 amino acids. Germline CDR1 MNHEY, CDR2 SMNVEV (reference sequence). Trimming cost V 5 bases and J 1 base; bases outside gene matches: 7.

This clonotype was detected only a few times. The CDR3 DNA is TGCAGTGCTAGCATCGGCCGCTCCGCTAACTATGGCTACACCTTC. As protein: CSASIGRSANYGYTF. This chain links TRBV20-1 with TRBJ1-2; no clear D. CDR1 is DFQATT, CDR2 SNEGSKA, per germline (reference sequence). V was pared by 3 bases and J by 0 bases, with 14 bases between. The CDR3 length is 15 residues.

This clonotype has more than one count but fewer than ten. V is TRBV20-1 and J is TRBJ1-1; TRBD1 matches 7 bases. CDR3 length: 13 residues. V was clipped by 5 bases and J by 4 bases; unmatched bases: 7. From germline, CDR1 is DFQATT and CDR2 SNEGSKA (reference sequence). The CDR3 loop reads CSASQGVPTEAFF. The CDR3 DNA is TGCAGTGCTTCCCAGGGGGTGCCCACTGAAGCTTTCTTT.

The chain links TRBV11-2 to TRBJ2-3; 9 nucleotides align to TRBD1. Germline V gives CDR1 SGHAT, CDR2 FQNNGV. The CDR3 loop spans 16 amino acids. V was pared by 1 base and J by 1 base, with 3 bases of the junction left unmatched. Here the CDR3 DNA reads TGTGCCAGCAGCTTAGGTGGACAGGGGCGCACAGATACGCAGTATTTT. It specifies CASSLGGQGRTDTQYF.

The gene calls are TRBV10-1 and TRBJ2-7, with D perhaps matching TRBD1 (5 bases). Germline V lookup: CDR1 WNHNN, CDR2 SYGVQD (reference sequence). V lost 9 bases and J lost 3, with 12 bases in between. The CDR3 has 12 amino acids. Written as DNA, the CDR3 is TGCGCCAGTCCAGGGTACAACTACGAGCAGTACTTC. Its protein product is CASPGYNYEQYF.

This clonotype was counted a few times. The chain joins TRBV27 to TRBJ2-3, with TRBD2 identical over 15 bases. V shed 7 bases, J shed 2 bases, and the junction held 7 bases outside the gene matches. CDR1 and CDR2 from the germline V gene are MNHEY and SMNVEV (reference sequence). This CDR3 has 17 amino acids. CDR3 protein: CASTGRTSGRVTDTQYF. The CDR3 coding sequence is TGTGCCAGCACCGGCCGGACTAGCGGGAGGGTCACAGATACGCAGTATTTT.

The chain is built from TRBV20-1 and TRBJ2-2, with 8 bases lining up with TRBD2. After removal of 5 bases from V and 6 bases from J, the junction contained 14 bases not matched to a gene. The CDR3 length is 16 residues. The germline gives CDR1 DFQATT, CDR2 SNEGSKA (reference sequence). CDR3 nucleotide sequence: TGCAGTGCTCCTAGGACTGGGACTAGGGTAGCCGGGGAGCTGTTTTTT. Translation: CSAPRTGTRVAGELFF.

The chain joins TRBV20-1 to TRBJ2-1; D is perhaps TRBD2 (5 bases). The V end lost 6 bases, the J end lost 8 bases, and 11 bases lay between the germline ends. In germline, CDR1 is DFQATT, CDR2 SNEGSKA (reference sequence). The CDR3 is made up of 11 amino acids. CDR3 protein: CSASTNYEQFF. The CDR3 nucleotides are TGCAGTGCGTCGACTAACTATGAGCAGTTCTTC.

This sequence joins TRBV14 and TRBJ1-1, with 7 bases identical to TRBD1. J gave up 0 bases and V 4 bases, and 8 bases lay outside the gene matches. The CDR3 spans 16 residues. The germline CDR1 and CDR2 sequences are SGHDN and FVKESK. The CDR3 reads CASSPVRQGLNTEAFF. CDR3 coding DNA: TGTGCCAGCAGCCCAGTCAGACAGGGCTTGAACACTGAAGCTTTCTTT.

This rearrangement joins TRBV6-4 to TRBJ2-7; D may be TRBD2 (6 bases). The CDR3 loop spans 16 amino acids. Germline CDR1 MRHNA, CDR2 SNTAGT. Trimming left V 4 bases short and J 3 bases short, with 19 bases between. The chain's CDR3 is CASSAPGLEDLYEQYF. CDR3 nucleotide sequence: TGTGCCAGCAGTGCCCCGGGACTCGAGGACCTCTACGAGCAGTACTTC.

The chain links TRBV28 to TRBJ1-2; TRBD1 aligns across 10 bases. V lost 6 bases, J lost 4 bases, and 11 bases stayed unmatched. CDR3 length equals 16 residues. Per germline, CDR1 MDHEN and CDR2 SYDVKM. CDR3: CASSTSWTGGTYGYTF. DNA for the CDR3: TGTGCCAGCAGCACATCCTGGACAGGGGGAACCTATGGCTACACCTTC.